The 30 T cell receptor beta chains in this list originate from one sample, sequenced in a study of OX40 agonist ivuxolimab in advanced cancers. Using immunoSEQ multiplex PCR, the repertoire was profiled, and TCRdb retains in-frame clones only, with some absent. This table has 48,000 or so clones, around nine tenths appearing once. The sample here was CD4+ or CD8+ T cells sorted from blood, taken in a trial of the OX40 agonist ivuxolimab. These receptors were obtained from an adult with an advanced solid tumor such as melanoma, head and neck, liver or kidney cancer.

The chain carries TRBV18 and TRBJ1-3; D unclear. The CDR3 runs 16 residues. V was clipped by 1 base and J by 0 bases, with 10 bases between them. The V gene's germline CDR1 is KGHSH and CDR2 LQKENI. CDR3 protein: CASSPQDLSSGNTIYF. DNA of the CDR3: TGTGCCAGCTCACCACAAGATCTTTCCTCTGGAAACACCATATATTTT.

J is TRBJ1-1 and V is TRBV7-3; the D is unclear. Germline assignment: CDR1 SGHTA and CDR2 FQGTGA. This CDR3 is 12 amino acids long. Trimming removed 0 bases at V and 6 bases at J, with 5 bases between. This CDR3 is CASSLTGSEAFF. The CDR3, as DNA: TGTGCCAGCAGCTTAACGGGTTCTGAAGCTTTCTTT.

The CDR3 here is CASSLEGQDYEQYF. The CDR3 bases are TGCGCCAGCAGCTTGGAGGGTCAGGACTACGAGCAGTACTTC. This chain links TRBV5-1 with TRBJ2-7, with no clear D. CDR3 length: 14 amino acids. Germline loops: CDR1 SGHRS, CDR2 YFSETQ. Trimming stripped 0 bases from V and 3 bases from J, with 10 bases between.

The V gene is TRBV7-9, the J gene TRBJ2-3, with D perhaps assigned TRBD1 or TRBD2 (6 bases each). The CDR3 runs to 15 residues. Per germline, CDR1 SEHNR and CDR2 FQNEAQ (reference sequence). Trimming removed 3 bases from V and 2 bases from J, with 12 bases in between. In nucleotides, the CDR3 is TGTGCCAGCAGCTTTTCGGGGGCCCTCACAGATACGCAGTATTTT. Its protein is CASSFSGALTDTQYF.

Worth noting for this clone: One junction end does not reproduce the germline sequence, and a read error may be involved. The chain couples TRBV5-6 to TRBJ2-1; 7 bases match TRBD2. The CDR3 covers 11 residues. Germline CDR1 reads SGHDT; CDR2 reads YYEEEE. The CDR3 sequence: CASSLGRAQFF. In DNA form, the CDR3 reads TGTGCCAGCAGTTTGGGGAGGGCGCAGTTCTTC. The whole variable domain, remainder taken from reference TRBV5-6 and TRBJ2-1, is DAGVTQSPTHLIKTRGQQVTLRCSPKSGHDTVSWYQQALGQGPQFIFQYYEEEERQRGNFPDRFSGHQFPNYSSELNVNALLLGDSALYLCASSLGRAQFFGPGTRLTVL.

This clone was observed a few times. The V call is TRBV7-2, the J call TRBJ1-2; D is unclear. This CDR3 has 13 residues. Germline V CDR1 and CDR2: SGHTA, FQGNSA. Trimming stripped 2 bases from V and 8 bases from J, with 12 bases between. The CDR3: CASSLQNNRGYTF. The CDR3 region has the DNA TGTGCCAGCAGCTTACAAAATAATAGGGGCTACACCTTC.

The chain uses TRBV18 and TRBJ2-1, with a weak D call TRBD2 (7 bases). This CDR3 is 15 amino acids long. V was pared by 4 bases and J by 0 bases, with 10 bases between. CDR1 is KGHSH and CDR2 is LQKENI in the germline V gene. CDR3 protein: CASSLRGGSYNEQFF. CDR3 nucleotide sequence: TGTGCCAGCTCACTTAGGGGGGGCTCCTACAATGAGCAGTTCTTC. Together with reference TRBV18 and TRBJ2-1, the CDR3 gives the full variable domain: NAGVMQNPRHLVRRRGQEARLRCSPMKGHSHVYWYRQLPEEGLKFMVYLQKENIIDESGMPKERFSAEFPKEGPSILRIQQVVRGDSAAYFCASSLRGGSYNEQFFGPGTRLTVL.

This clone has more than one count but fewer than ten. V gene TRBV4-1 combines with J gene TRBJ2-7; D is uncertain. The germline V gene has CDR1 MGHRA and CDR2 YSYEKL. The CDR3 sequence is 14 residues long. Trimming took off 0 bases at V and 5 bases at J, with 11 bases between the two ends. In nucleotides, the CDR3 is TGCGCCAGCAGCCAAGATCTCGGCAGGCACGAGCAGTACTTC. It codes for CASSQDLGRHEQYF.

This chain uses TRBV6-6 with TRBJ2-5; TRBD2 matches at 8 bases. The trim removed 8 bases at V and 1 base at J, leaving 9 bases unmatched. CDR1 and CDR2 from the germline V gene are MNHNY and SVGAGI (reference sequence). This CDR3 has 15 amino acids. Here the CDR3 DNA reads TGTGCCAGCTATCACCGGGGGGGGGCCCAAGAGACCCAGTACTTC. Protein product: CASYHRGGAQETQYF.

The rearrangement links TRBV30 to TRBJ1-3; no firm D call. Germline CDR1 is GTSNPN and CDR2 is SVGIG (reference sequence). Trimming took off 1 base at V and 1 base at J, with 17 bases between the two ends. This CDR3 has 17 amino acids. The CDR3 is CAWSEILGTLSGNTIYF. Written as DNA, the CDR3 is TGTGCCTGGAGTGAAATACTGGGAACACTGTCTGGAAACACCATATATTTT.

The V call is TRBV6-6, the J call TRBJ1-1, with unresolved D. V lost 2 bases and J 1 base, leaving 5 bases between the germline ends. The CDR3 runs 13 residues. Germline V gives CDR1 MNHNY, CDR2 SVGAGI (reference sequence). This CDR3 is CASSYKENTEAFF. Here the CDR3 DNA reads TGTGCCAGCAGTTACAAGGAGAACACTGAAGCTTTCTTT.

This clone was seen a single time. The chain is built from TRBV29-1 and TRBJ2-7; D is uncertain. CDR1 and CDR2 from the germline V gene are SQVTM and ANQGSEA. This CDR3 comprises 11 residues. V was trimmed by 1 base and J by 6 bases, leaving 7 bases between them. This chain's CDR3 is CSVEVSLEQYF. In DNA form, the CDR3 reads TGCAGCGTTGAAGTCTCCCTCGAGCAGTACTTC.

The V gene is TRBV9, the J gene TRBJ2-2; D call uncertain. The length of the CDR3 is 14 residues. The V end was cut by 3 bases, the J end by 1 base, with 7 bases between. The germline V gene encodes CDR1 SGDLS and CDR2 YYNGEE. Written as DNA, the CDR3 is TGTGCCAGCAGCGACAGAATGAACACCGGGGAGCTGTTTTTT. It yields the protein CASSDRMNTGELFF. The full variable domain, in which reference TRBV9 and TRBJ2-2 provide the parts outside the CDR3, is DSGVTQTPKHLITATGQRVTLRCSPRSGDLSVYWYQQSLDQGLQFLIQYYNGEERAKGNILERFSAQQFPDLHSELNLSSLELGDSALYFCASSDRMNTGELFFGEGSRLTVL.

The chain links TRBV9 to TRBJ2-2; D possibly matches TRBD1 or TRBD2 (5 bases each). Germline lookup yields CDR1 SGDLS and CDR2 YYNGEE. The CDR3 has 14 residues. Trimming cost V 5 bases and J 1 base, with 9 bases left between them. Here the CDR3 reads CASSGTVNTGELFF. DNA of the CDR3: TGTGCCAGCAGTGGGACGGTGAACACCGGGGAGCTGTTTTTT.

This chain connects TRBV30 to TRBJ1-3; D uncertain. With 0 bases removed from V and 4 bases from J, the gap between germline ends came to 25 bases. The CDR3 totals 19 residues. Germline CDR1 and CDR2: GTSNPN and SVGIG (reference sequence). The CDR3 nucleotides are TGTGCCTGGAGTGTACTAAATTGGAGCGGACGGGCCCGGGGAAACACCATATATTTT. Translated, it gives CAWSVLNWSGRARGNTIYF.

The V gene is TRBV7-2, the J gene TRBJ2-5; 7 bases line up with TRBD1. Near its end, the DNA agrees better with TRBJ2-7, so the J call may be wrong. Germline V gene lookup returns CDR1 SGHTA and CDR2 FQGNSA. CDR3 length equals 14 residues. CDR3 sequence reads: CASSSTGFAYEQYF. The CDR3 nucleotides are TGTGCCAGCAGCTCGACAGGGTTCGCCTACGAGCAGTACTTC.

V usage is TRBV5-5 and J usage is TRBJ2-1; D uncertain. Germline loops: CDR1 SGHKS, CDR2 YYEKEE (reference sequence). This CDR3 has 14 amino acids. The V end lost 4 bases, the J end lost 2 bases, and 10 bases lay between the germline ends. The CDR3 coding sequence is TGTGCCAGCAGCCGGCAGGCCACCTACAATGAGCAGTTCTTC. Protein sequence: CASSRQATYNEQFF.

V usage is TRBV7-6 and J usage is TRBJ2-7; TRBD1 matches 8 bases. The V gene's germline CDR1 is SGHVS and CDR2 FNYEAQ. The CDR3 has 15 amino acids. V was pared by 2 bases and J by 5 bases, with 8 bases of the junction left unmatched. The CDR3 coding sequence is TGTGCCAGCAGCTTATCAGGGGGCAAGTTGCACGAGCAGTACTTC. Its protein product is CASSLSGGKLHEQYF.

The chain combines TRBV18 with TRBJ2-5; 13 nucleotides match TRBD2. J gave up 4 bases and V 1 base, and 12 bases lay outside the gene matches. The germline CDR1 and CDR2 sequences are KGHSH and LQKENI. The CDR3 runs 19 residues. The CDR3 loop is CASSPQGDRTSGRRETQYF. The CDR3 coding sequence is TGTGCCAGCTCACCACAGGGGGACCGGACTAGCGGGAGAAGAGAGACCCAGTACTTC.

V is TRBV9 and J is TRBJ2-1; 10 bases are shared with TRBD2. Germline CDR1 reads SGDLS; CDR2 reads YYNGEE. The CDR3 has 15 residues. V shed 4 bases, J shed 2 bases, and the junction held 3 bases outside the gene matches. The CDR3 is CASSKGLAAYNEQFF. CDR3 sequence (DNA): TGTGCCAGCAGCAAAGGACTAGCGGCCTACAATGAGCAGTTCTTC.

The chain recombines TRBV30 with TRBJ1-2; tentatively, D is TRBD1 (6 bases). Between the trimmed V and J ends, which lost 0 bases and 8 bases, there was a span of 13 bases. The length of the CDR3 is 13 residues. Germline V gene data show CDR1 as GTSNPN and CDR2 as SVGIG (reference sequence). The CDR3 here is CAWSVQGGRGYTF. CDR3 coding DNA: TGTGCCTGGAGTGTACAAGGGGGGAGGGGCTACACCTTC.

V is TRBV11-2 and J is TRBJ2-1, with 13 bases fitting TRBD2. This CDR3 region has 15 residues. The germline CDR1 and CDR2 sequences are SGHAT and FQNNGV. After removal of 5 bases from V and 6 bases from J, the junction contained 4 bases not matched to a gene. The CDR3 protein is CASSPGLAGFNEQFF. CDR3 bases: TGTGCCAGCAGCCCGGGACTAGCGGGGTTCAATGAGCAGTTCTTC.

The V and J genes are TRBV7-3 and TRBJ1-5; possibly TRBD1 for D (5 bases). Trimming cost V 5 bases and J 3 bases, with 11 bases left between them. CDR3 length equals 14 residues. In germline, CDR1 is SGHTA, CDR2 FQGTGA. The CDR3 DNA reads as TGTGCCAGCAGCAAAGACAGCCTCAATCAGCCCCAGCATTTT. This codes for CASSKDSLNQPQHF.

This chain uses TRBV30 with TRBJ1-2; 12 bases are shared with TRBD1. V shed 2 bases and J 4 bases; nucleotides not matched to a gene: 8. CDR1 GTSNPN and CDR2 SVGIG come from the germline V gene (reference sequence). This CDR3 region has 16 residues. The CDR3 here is CAWSPGQGAGGYGYTF. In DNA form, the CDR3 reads TGTGCCTGGAGTCCGGGACAGGGGGCGGGCGGCTATGGCTACACCTTC.

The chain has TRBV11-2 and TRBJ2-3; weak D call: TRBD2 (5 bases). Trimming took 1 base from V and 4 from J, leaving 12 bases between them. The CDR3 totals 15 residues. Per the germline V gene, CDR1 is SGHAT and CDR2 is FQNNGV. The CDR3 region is CASSLGISSADTQYF. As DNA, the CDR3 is TGTGCCAGCAGCTTAGGTATTAGTAGCGCAGATACGCAGTATTTT.

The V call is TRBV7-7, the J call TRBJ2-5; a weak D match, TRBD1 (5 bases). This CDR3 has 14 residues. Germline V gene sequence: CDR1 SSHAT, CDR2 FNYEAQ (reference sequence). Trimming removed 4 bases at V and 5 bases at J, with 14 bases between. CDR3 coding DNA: TGTGCCAGCAGCTCCAGTAGGGGCGGTGAGACCCAGTACTTC. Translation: CASSSSRGGETQYF. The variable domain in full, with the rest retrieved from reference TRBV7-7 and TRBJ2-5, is GAGVSQSPRYKVTKRGQDVTLRCDPISSHATLYWYQQALGQGPEFLTYFNYEAQPDKSGLPSDRFSAERPEGSISTLTIQRTEQRDSAMYRCASSSSRGGETQYFGPGTRLLVL.

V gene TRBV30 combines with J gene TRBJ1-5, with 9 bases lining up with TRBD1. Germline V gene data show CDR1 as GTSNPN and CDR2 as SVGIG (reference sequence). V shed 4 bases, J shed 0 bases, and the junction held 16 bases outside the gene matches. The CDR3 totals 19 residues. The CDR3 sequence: CAWITPGDRVKDSNQPQHF. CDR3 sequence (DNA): TGTGCCTGGATCACCCCGGGGGACAGGGTAAAGGATAGCAATCAGCCCCAGCATTTT.

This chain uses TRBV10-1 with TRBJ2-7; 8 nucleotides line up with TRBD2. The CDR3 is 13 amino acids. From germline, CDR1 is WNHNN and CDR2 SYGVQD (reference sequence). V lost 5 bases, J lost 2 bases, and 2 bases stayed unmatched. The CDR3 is CASSSGGTYEQYF. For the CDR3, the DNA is TGCGCCAGCAGTAGCGGGGGAACCTACGAGCAGTACTTC.

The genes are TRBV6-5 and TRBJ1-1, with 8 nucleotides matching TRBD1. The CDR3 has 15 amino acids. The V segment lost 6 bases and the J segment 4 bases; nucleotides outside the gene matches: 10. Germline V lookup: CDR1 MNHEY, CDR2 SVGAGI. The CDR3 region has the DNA TGTGCCAGCAGAGCAGGGGGCGAGCGGGGCACTGAAGCTTTCTTT. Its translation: CASRAGGERGTEAFF.

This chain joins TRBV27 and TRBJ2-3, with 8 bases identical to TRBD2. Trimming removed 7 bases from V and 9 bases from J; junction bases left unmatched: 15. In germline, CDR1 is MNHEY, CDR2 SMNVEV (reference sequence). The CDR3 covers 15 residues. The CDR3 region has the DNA TGTGCCAGCAATAAAATAGCGGGATCCGTGGGCACGCAGTATTTT. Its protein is CASNKIAGSVGTQYF.